One and the same sample provided the 2 T cell receptor beta chains below, sequenced in a study of shared clonotypes between healthy human individuals (TCRdb year 2020). For the CD8 naive samples, CD45RO-negative cells were positively selected for CCR7, yielding a CD45RA+CCR7+ population from which TemRA cells were excluded. Libraries were constructed by the immunoSEQ multiplex PCR assay. The immuneACCESS repertoire file appears here via TCRdb, limited to in-frame rearrangements. These files lack a portion of the clones; in checked studies, under half of the deficit traces to unresolved V genes, and the cause of the others is not known. A total of some 2 million clones appear in this sample, roughly 94% of them only once. The ten largest account for 1% to 1.3% of the sample. Sequenced material: naive CD8+ T cells sorted from blood. According to the study, the label for this sample's cell subset or site signals: CD45RA+CCR7+. The receptors were gathered from a man younger than 30 in good health.

This clone was picked up one time. V usage is TRBV5-6 and J usage is TRBJ1-1; D remains ambiguous. The V gene's germline CDR1 is SGHDT and CDR2 YYEEEE. V lost 4 bases and J lost 0, with 13 bases in between. This CDR3 is 15 amino acids long. The CDR3 DNA reads TGTGCCAGCAGCAGCCCGATCGAGATGAACACTGAAGCTTTCTTT. The encoded protein is CASSSPIEMNTEAFF.

This chain joins TRBV5-4 and TRBJ2-3, with a possible D match to TRBD1 (6 bases). Germline assignment: CDR1 SGHNT and CDR2 YYREEE (reference sequence). V was clipped by 7 bases and J by 4 bases, with 13 bases between them. This CDR3 is 13 amino acids long. DNA for the CDR3: TGTGCCAGCGCGTGGACAGCTGCAGATACGCAGTATTTT. Translating gives CASAWTAADTQYF.